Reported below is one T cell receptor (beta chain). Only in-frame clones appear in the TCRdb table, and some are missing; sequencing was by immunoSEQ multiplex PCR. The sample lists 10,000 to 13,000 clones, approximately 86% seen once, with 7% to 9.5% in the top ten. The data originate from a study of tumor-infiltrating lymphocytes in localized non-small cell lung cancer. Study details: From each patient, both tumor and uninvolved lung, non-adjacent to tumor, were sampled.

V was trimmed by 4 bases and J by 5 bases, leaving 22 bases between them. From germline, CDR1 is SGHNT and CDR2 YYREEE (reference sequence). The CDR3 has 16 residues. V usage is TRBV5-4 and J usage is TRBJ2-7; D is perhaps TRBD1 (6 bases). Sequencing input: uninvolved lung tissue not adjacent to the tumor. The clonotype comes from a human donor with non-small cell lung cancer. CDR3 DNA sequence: TGTGCCAGCAGCCGCGGTGGACAGAGATTTGGGGACGAGCAGTACTTC. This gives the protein CASSRGGQRFGDEQYF.